The rows below give T cell receptor beta chains drawn from one sample of a study of blood T cells in healthy people across ages. TCRdb independently ran MiXCR on the 5' RACE reads; one entry per CDR3 protein. The data hold fewer than 1,200,000 distinct CDR3 sequences, with almost 25% observed a single time. These same data were also listed under a study on T cells of mothers and their children.

Sequences were obtained from blood. The receptors shown here come from a girl aged 2-10 years in good health. Each CDR3 is given with its conserved first and last residue. The order of the fields is V gene, J gene, CDR3 protein.

TRBV28	TRBJ2-3	CASSFRTGGTDTQYF
TRBV7-3	TRBJ2-3	CASSLIATVAGSSDTQYF
TRBV20-1	TRBJ2-4	CSARDHGTGENIQYF
TRBV29-1	TRBJ2-5	CSVEDRGAQHF
TRBV5-1	TRBJ1-4	CASSLGGQANEKLFF
TRBV29-1	TRBJ1-1	CSGSGNTEAFF
TRBV10-3	TRBJ2-7	CATNPSGSFYEQYF
TRBV20-1	TRBJ1-4	CSARDEGGAGEKLFF
TRBV6-1	TRBJ2-1	CASSNMGLAVSGEQFF
TRBV29-1	TRBJ2-7	CSVGGGPSYEQYF
TRBV24-1	TRBJ2-2	CATRDTRNTGELFF
TRBV5-1	TRBJ2-7	CASSEGFRYEQYF
TRBV5-1	TRBJ2-2	CASGSGTGNTGELFF
TRBV28	TRBJ2-2	CASGPGNSGELFF
TRBV12-3/TRBV12-4	TRBJ2-1	CASSATGLSSYNEQFF
TRBV29-1	TRBJ1-2	CSVKVTGGHPGYTF
TRBV7-9	TRBJ2-5	CASLGTSQETQYF